The clone carrying this T cell receptor beta chain was seen a handful of times. This CDR3 contains 14 residues. Germline V CDR1 and CDR2: DFQATT, SNEGSKA (reference sequence). V lost 3 bases, J lost 4 bases, and 16 bases lay in between. Assay: immunoSEQ multiplex PCR; the TCRdb copy retains only in-frame clones and omits some. In the table there are around 190,000 clones, about 88% of which are singletons. This record comes from a study of blood T cell repertoires in COVID-19. This sequence joins TRBV20-1 and TRBJ2-7; the D gene is possibly TRBD1 (6 bases). This clonotype originated in a human donor in a cohort sampled during active COVID-19. Sequences were obtained from peripheral blood. CDR3 sequence: CSASLRQRGYEQYF. In nucleotides, the CDR3 is TGCAGTGCTAGTCTCCGACAGAGGGGGTACGAGCAGTACTTC.